This T cell receptor beta chain is from a study of OX40 agonist ivuxolimab in advanced cancers. Study details: Partial responses were achieved by three patients, of whom one had hepatocellular carcinoma and two had cutaneous melanoma.

Study-wide results and caveats: The study found that CD8+ T cells averaged more expanded clones than CD4+. In the 0.1 to 3.0 mg/kg range, CD4+ and CD8+ blood T cells had expanded clonally by week 6.

Some clones are missing from TCRdb's copy, which holds only in-frame ones; the method was immunoSEQ multiplex PCR. The sample yields 40,000 to 45,000 clones, over 80% seen once. This CDR3 is 15 amino acids long. Germline assignment: CDR1 MGHRA and CDR2 YSYEKL. V was cut by 1 base and J by 5 bases, with 15 bases left in between. This clone was seen once. Its antigen remains unknown. The chain employs TRBV4-1 and TRBJ2-7; D not resolved. Here the sequenced sample was CD4+ or CD8+ T cells sorted from blood, taken in a trial of the OX40 agonist ivuxolimab. The source is an adult with an advanced solid tumor such as melanoma, head and neck, liver or kidney cancer. Written as DNA, the CDR3 is TGCGCCAGCAGCCAAGGGAACCCTCCGCAGGACGAGCAGTACTTC. It encodes CASSQGNPPQDEQYF.